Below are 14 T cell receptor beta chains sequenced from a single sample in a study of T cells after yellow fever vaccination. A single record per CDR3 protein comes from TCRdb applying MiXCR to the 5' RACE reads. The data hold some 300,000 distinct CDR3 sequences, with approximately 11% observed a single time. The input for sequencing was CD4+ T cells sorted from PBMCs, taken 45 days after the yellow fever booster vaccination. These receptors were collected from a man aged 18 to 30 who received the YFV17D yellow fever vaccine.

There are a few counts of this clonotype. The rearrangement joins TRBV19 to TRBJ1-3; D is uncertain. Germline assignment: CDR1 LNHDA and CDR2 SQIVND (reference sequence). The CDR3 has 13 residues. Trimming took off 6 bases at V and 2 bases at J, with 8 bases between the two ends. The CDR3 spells CASSTSAGNTIYF. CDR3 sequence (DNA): TGTGCCAGTAGCACTAGCGCTGGAAACACCATATATTTT.

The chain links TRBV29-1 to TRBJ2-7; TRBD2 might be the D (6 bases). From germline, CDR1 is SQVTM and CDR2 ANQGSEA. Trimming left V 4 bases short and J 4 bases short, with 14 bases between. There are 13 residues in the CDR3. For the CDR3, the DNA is TGCAGCGTTGTAGGAGCGGGCGGGTACGAGCAGTACTTC. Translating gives CSVVGAGGYEQYF.

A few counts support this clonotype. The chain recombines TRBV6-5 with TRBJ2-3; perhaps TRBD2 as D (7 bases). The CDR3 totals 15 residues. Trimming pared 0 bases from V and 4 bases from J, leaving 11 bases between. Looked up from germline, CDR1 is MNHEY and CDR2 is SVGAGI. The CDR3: CASSYSGRGADTQYF. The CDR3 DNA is TGTGCCAGCAGTTACTCTGGGAGGGGGGCAGATACGCAGTATTTT.

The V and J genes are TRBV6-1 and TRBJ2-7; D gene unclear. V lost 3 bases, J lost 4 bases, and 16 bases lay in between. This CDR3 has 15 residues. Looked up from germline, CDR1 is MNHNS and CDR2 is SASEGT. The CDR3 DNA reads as TGTGCCAGCAGTGAGTCCGGGCCCGTTGAGTACGAGCAGTACGTC. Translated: CASSESGPVEYEQYV.

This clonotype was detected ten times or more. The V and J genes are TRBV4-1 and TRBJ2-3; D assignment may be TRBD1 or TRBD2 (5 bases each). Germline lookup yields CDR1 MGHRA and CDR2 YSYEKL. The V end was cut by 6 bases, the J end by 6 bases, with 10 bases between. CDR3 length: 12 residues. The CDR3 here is CASRHGTDTQYF. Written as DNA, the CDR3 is TGCGCCAGCAGGCACGGGACCGATACGCAGTATTTT.

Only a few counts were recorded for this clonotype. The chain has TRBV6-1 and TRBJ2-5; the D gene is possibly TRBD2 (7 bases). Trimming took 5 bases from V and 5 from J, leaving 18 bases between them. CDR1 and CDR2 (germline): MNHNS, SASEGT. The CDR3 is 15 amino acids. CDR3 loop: CASSPWGGAGETQYF. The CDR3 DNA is TGTGCCAGCAGTCCCTGGGGGGGGGCGGGTGAGACCCAGTACTTC.

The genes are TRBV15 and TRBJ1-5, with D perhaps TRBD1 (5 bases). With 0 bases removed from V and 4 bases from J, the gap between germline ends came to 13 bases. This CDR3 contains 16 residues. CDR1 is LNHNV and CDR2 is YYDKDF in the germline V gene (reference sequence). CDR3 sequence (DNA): TGTGCCACCAGCAGAGATTACGCTGAGGGGAATCAGCCCCAGCATTTT. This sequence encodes CATSRDYAEGNQPQHF.

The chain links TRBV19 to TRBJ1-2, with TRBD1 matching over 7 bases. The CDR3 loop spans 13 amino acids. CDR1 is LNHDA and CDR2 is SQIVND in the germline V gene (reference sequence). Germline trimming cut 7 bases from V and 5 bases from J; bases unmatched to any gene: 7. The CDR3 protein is CASKTQGEYGYTF. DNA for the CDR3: TGTGCCAGTAAGACCCAGGGGGAATATGGCTACACCTTC.

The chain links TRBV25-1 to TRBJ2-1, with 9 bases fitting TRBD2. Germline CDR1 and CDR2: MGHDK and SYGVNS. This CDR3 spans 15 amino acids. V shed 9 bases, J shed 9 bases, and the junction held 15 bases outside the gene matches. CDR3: CASAPTGLAAGEQFF. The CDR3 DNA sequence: TGTGCCAGTGCCCCCACGGGACTAGCTGCGGGTGAGCAGTTCTTC.

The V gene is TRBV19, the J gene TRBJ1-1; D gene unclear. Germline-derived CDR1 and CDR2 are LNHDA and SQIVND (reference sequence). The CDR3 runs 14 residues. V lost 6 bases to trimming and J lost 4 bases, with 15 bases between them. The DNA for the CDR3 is TGTGCCAGTAGCAAAAGCGGTCTGAGCACTGAAGCTTTCTTT. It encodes CASSKSGLSTEAFF.

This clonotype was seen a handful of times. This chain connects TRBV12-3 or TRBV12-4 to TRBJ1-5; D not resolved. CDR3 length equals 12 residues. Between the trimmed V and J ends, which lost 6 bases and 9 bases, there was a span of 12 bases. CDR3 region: CASRTGVRPQHF. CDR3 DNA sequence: TGTGCCAGCAGAACCGGGGTTCGGCCCCAGCATTTT.

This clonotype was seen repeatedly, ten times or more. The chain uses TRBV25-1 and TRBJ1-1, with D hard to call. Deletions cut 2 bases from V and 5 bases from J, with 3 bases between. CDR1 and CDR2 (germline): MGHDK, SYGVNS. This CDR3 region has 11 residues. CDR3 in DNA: TGTGCCAGCAGTGAACGTACTGAAGCTTTCTTT. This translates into CASSERTEAFF. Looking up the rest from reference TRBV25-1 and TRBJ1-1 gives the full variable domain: EADIYQTPRYLVIGTGKKITLECSQTMGHDKMYWYQQDPGMELHLIHYSYGVNSTEKGDLSSESTVSRIRTEHFPLTLESARPSHTSQYLCASSERTEAFFGQGTRLTVV.

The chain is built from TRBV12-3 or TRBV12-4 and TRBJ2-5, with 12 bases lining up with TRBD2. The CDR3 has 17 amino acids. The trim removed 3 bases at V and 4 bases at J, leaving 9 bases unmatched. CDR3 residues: CASSFGLAGGVGETQYF. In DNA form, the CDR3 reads TGTGCCAGCAGTTTTGGTCTAGCGGGGGGGGTAGGAGAGACCCAGTACTTC.

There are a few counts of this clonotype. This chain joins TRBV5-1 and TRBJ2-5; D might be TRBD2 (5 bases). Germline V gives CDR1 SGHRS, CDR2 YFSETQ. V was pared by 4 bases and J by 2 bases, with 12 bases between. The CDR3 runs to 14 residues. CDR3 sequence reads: CASSPQRLQETQYF. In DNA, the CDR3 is TGCGCCAGCAGCCCACAGAGACTACAAGAGACCCAGTACTTC.